A single sample is the source of the 18 T cell receptor beta chains below, sequenced in a study of blood T cell repertoires in COVID-19. The repertoire was sequenced with immunoSEQ multiplex PCR; TCRdb's copy has only in-frame clones and lacks some. The sample lists a few hundred thousand clones; approximately 90% were seen once. Sequencing input: peripheral blood. The receptors come from a woman aged 50 to 60 with COVID-19, enrolled during active disease.

The V call is TRBV7-3, the J call TRBJ1-2, with D possibly matching TRBD1 (5 bases). Looked up from germline, CDR1 is SGHTA and CDR2 is FQGTGA. Trimming left V 3 bases short and J 5 bases short, with 7 bases between. CDR3 length equals 12 residues. CDR3 sequence (DNA): TGTGCCAGCAGCTTGCCAGGGTATGGCTACACCTTC. Its protein product is CASSLPGYGYTF.

This chain joins TRBV7-8 and TRBJ1-1; 8 nucleotides line up with TRBD1. After removal of 4 bases from V and 6 bases from J, the junction contained 16 bases not matched to a gene. This CDR3 is built from 17 residues. Germline CDR1 reads SGHVS; CDR2 reads FQNEAQ. CDR3 protein: CASSYRRLQGVFAEAFF. The CDR3 DNA reads as TGTGCCAGCAGCTACCGGCGGCTACAGGGGGTGTTCGCTGAAGCTTTCTTT.

This chain joins TRBV3-1 (or the pseudogene TRBV3-2) and TRBJ1-1; 8 nucleotides align to TRBD1. This CDR3 is built from 13 residues. CDR1 LGHDT and CDR2 YNNKEL come from the germline V gene (reference sequence). V was clipped by 4 bases and J by 7 bases; unmatched bases: 5. The chain's CDR3 is CASSPWTGLEAFF. The CDR3 nucleotides read TGTGCCAGCAGCCCGTGGACAGGGCTTGAAGCTTTCTTT.

This chain connects TRBV10-3 to TRBJ2-1, with TRBD2 identical over 8 bases. V shed 6 bases, J shed 8 bases, and the junction held 6 bases outside the gene matches. This CDR3 contains 13 residues. Germline V CDR1 and CDR2: ENHRY, SYGVKD. The CDR3 DNA is TGTGCCATCAGAGGGACTAGTGACTATGAGCAGTTCTTC. It specifies CAIRGTSDYEQFF.

This chain joins TRBV18 and TRBJ1-1, with D tentatively TRBD1 (6 bases). With 0 bases removed from V and 3 bases from J, the gap between germline ends came to 20 bases. Germline-derived CDR1 and CDR2 are KGHSH and LQKENI. This CDR3 has 18 residues. The CDR3, as DNA: TGTGCCAGCTCACCACCTAGGGGGAGGGGGGGACTCGACACTGAAGCTTTCTTT. Protein sequence: CASSPPRGRGGLDTEAFF.

This sequence joins TRBV19 and TRBJ1-5; TRBD1 agrees at 7 bases. Trimming cost V 5 bases and J 0 bases; bases outside gene matches: 19. Germline assignment: CDR1 LNHDA and CDR2 SQIVND (reference sequence). This CDR3 comprises 20 residues. The CDR3 bases are TGTGCCAGTAGTGGGTCCGGGACAGAAATCTTATTGAATAGCAATCAGCCCCAGCATTTT. It yields the protein CASSGSGTEILLNSNQPQHF.

The CDR3 reads CASSSGGLQGRTF. DNA of the CDR3: TGTGCCAGTAGTTCAGGGGGGCTACAGGGTAGGACCTTC. This chain joins TRBV19 and TRBJ1-2; 7 nucleotides line up with TRBD1. Germline trimming cut 5 bases from V and 14 bases from J; bases unmatched to any gene: 14. CDR3 length: 13 amino acids. Germline V gives CDR1 LNHDA, CDR2 SQIVND (reference sequence). Looking up the rest from reference TRBV19 and TRBJ1-2 gives the full variable domain: DGGITQSPKYLFRKEGQNVTLSCEQNLNHDAMYWYRQDPGQGLRLIYYSQIVNDFQKGDIAEGYSVSREKKESFPLTVTSAQKNPTAFYLCASSSGGLQGRTFGSGTRLTVV.

This rearrangement joins TRBV27 to TRBJ1-4, with D unclear. The ends were cut back, 1 base at V and 2 bases at J, with 8 bases in the middle. Germline CDR1 reads MNHEY; CDR2 reads SMNVEV (reference sequence). The CDR3 has 15 residues. This CDR3 reads CASSLYSGTNEKLFF. The DNA of the CDR3 is TGTGCCAGCAGTTTATACTCAGGCACTAATGAAAAACTGTTTTTT.

Remarks on this clone: Other nucleotide sequences in the sample specify the same CDR3. The CDR3 coding sequence is TGTGCCAGCAGCGTAGACTCTTCAATGAACACTGAAGCTTTCTTT. As protein: CASSVDSSMNTEAFF. J is TRBJ1-1 and V is TRBV9; D remains unclear. Germline assignment: CDR1 SGDLS and CDR2 YYNGEE. The CDR3 covers 15 residues. V lost 0 bases, J lost 0 bases, and 9 bases lay in between. The full variable domain, with the rest looked up from reference TRBV9 and TRBJ1-1, is DSGVTQTPKHLITATGQRVTLRCSPRSGDLSVYWYQQSLDQGLQFLIQYYNGEERAKGNILERFSAQQFPDLHSELNLSSLELGDSALYFCASSVDSSMNTEAFFGQGTRLTVV.

The chain links TRBV2 to TRBJ1-1, with 9 positions matching TRBD1. With 9 bases clipped from V and 5 bases from J, the junction kept 16 bases outside the gene matches. CDR1 and CDR2 (germline): SNHLY, FYNNEI. The length of the CDR3 is 16 residues. CDR3 sequence: CASSQQGARYSTEAFF. CDR3 nucleotides: TGTGCCAGTAGTCAACAGGGGGCAAGGTATAGTACTGAAGCTTTCTTT.

The V call is TRBV4-2, the J call TRBJ2-7; 8 bases fit TRBD2. The CDR3 runs to 15 residues. The trim removed 0 bases at V and 5 bases at J, leaving 6 bases unmatched. From germline, CDR1 is LGHNA and CDR2 YNFKEQ. The CDR3, as DNA: TGTGCCAGCAGCCAAGAAGGCGGGGGGATGGACGAGCAGTACTTC. As protein: CASSQEGGGMDEQYF.

The CDR3: CASSPGGGVGLQPQHF. In DNA form, the CDR3 reads TGTGCCAGCAGCCCGGGGGGTGGGGTGGGCCTCCAGCCCCAGCATTTT. This chain connects TRBV7-8 to TRBJ1-5, with D perhaps matching TRBD1 (5 bases). CDR3 length: 16 amino acids. V lost 5 bases, J lost 7 bases, and 21 bases lay in between. CDR1 and CDR2 from the germline V gene are SGHVS and FQNEAQ.

The chain combines TRBV19 with TRBJ2-1, with D hard to call. The germline CDR1 and CDR2 sequences are LNHDA and SQIVND (reference sequence). V lost 5 bases and J lost 0, with 5 bases in between. CDR3 length: 13 residues. The chain's CDR3 is CASSPSSYNEQFF. The CDR3 nucleotides are TGTGCCAGTAGTCCGAGCTCCTACAATGAGCAGTTCTTC.

The sample holds a few counts of this clone. The gene calls are TRBV4-2 and TRBJ1-3; D is unresolved. Trimming left V 0 bases short and J 1 base short, with 10 bases between. CDR3 size: 16 residues. Per germline, CDR1 LGHNA and CDR2 YNFKEQ. In DNA form, the CDR3 reads TGTGCCAGCAGCCAAGATCCCGGTTGGTCTGGAAACACCATATATTTT. Its protein product is CASSQDPGWSGNTIYF.

This clone was detected only a few times. This chain links TRBV9 with TRBJ2-3; D is unclear. Trimming cost V 1 base and J 4 bases, with 10 bases left between them. Germline values: CDR1 SGDLS, CDR2 YYNGEE. CDR3 length equals 14 residues. CDR3 loop: CASSVPAEADTQYF. In DNA form, the CDR3 reads TGTGCCAGCAGCGTACCCGCAGAGGCAGATACGCAGTATTTT.

The rearrangement links TRBV19 to TRBJ1-2; 8 positions match TRBD1. After removal of 5 bases from V and 8 bases from J, the junction contained 7 bases not matched to a gene. Germline-derived CDR1 and CDR2 are LNHDA and SQIVND (reference sequence). CDR3 size: 13 residues. Here the CDR3 DNA reads TGTGCCAGTAGTGGCCAGGGGGCTTTGGGCTACACCTTC. It codes for CASSGQGALGYTF.

V usage is TRBV21-1 and J usage is TRBJ2-3; the table's D call, TRBD2, was not checked against the DNA. TRBV21-1 has pseudogene status. This CDR3 is 16 amino acids long. The CDR3 spells CASSKWRGLCTDTQYF. The CDR3 nucleotides are TGTGCCAGCAGCAAATGGAGGGGCCTATGCACAGATACGCAGTATTTT.

The genes are TRBV5-1 and TRBJ2-7, with TRBD1 matching 9 bases. The V gene end was trimmed by 0 bases and the J gene end by 5 bases; junction bases not matched to a gene: 0. This CDR3 spans 13 amino acids. The germline CDR1 and CDR2 sequences are SGHRS and YFSETQ. For the CDR3, the DNA is TGCGCCAGCAGCTTGGGGACAGGGGACGAGCAGTACTTC. It yields the protein CASSLGTGDEQYF.